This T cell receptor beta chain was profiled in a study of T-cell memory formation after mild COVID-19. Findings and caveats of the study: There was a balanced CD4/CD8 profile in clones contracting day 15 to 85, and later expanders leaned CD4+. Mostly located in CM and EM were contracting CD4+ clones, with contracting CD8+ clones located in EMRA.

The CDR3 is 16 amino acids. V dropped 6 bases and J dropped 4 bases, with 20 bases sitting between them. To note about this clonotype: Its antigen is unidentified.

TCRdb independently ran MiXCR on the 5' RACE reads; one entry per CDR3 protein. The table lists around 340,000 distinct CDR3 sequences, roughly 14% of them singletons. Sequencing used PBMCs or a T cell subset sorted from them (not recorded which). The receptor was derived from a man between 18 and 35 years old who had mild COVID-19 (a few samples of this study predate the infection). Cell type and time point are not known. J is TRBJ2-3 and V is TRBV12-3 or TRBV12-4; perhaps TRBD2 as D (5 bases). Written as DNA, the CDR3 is TGTGCCAGCAGCTCCGCTACAATTGCGGGTCCAGATACGCAGTATTTT. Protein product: CASSSATIAGPDTQYF.